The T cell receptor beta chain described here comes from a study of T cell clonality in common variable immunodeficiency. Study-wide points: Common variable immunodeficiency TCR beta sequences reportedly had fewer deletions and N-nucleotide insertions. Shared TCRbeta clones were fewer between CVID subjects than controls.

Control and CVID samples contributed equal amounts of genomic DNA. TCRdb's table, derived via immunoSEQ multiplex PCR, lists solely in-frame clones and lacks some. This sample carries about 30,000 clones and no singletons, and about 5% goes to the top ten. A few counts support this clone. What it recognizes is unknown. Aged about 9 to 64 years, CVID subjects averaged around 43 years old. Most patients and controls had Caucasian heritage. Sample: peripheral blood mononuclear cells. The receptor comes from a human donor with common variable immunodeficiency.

CDR3 DNA, as far as it was read: TGTGCCAGCAGACCGGGGACAGGATTATCCTACGAG. Translating gives CASRPGTGLSYE. The whole CDR3 sequence is CASRPGTGLSYEQYF. V is TRBV6-2 or TRBV6-3 and J is TRBJ2-7, with 8 bases that match TRBD1. Read coverage stops 3 residues before the CDR3 terminus; the germline J gene supplies the remainder. This CDR3 region has 15 residues. CDR1 MNHEY and CDR2 SVGEGT come from the germline V gene. J lost 1 base, V lost 6 bases, and 8 bases had no gene match.